This T cell receptor beta chain is drawn from a study of PD-L1 blockade in urothelial cancer listed by TCRdb under 2017. Background for the entire study: Every patient began therapy in the mid-2010s and was given atezolizumab 1,200 mg intravenously every 3 weeks. Pretreatment blood TCR-seq was available for 27 to 30 patients, at least one posttreatment blood collection was obtained for 25 or so patients, and tumor TCR-seq was available for 25 or so patients. Durable clinical benefit was defined as a progression-free survival longer than 6 months, and TCR features were additionally tested against progression-free survival and overall survival. Blood samples were analyzed at 3 weeks after treatment start (second dose) and at 6 weeks after treatment start. About 85% of the 29 patients were males with bladder-origin urothelial cancer, and about 65% of the 29 reported a prior smoking history. In the same patients, pretreatment tumors underwent whole exome sequencing and RNA sequencing in addition to TCR sequencing. An ECOG performance status of 0 or 1 was recorded for the patients, and 0 to 3 prior chemotherapy regimens had been received by the patients. Pretreatment tumor samples and matched peripheral blood, collected serially before and after atezolizumab treatment, underwent TCR sequencing. Blood samples gave median yields of 141,255 T cells and approximately 80,000 unique TCRs, along with a median clonality of roughly 0.08. Somatic, immune and clinical correlates of response to PD-L1 blockade with atezolizumab in urothelial cancer were the focus of an exploratory multi-omic analysis. Fewer than ten patients reached durable clinical benefit, while 15 to 20 patients did not.

As regards this clone: No cognate antigen has been identified for it. Within one base of it there is no much larger clone, and no base qualities were kept.

The meaning of the sample's time point label: pretreatment peripheral blood. The cohort included 25 to 30 patients with locally advanced or metastatic urothelial carcinoma who were treated at Memorial Sloan Kettering on a trial protocol. Peripheral blood mononuclear cells were collected pretreatment and during treatment, with between 1 and 8 total time points per patient. The Qiagen DNeasy Blood extraction kit was used to purify genomic DNA from total PBMCs and tumor samples. PBMCs were collected pretreatment and during treatment and were isolated and stored as previously described. Broader findings and caveats from the paper: Because the sample size was small (n ≈ 29) and many of the analyses were exploratory, the results are meant to be hypothesis-generating. A pretreatment peripheral blood TCR clonality below the median was linked to improved progression-free and overall survival. Patients with durable benefit showed greater expansion of tumor-associated TCR clones in peripheral blood 3 weeks after starting treatment (n of about 20, p = 0.022).

To estimate absolute template abundance from read counts, synthetic TCR analog templates were spiked into each PCR. The immunoSEQ assay used bias-controlled V and J gene primers to amplify TCRbeta CDR3 regions from genomic DNA. Rearranged TCRbeta segments were sequenced at approximately 20X coverage. The authors' analysis ran thus. Sequencing errors were corrected by clustering and CDR3s were annotated against IMGT to assign V, D and J genes. Out-of-frame and stop-codon sequences were excluded, and only productive TCRbeta rearrangements were used in downstream analyses. Clonality was computed as one minus Shannon entropy normalized by the log of the number of unique productive sequences. Fisher's exact test with Benjamini-Hochberg correction, using a cutoff of adjusted p below 0.01, was how clones that differed between time points or between blood and tumor were identified. As stored in TCRdb, this immuneACCESS dataset retains in-frame rearrangements with V and J assigned. A fraction of the clones does not appear; measured against another copy, unresolved V genes explain less than half of the discrepancy, and the remainder lacks a known reason. Clonal size and the V and J genes are those of that table, whereas D and trimming came from the DNA. The sample includes about 50,000 clones, with roughly four fifths observed a single time. About 4% of the sample is in the top ten clones.

Spanning cysteine to phenylalanine, the CDR3 consists of 13 amino acids. Just CDR3 DNA is preserved here, 39 bases in frame from base 1. From V the trimming removes 2 bases and from J it removes 5 bases, while the gene matches leave 2 bases of the junction unaccounted for. CDR1 and CDR2 are drawn from the germline V gene: KGHSY, FQNENV. The TCR originated in a man between 65 and 85 years old with urothelial cancer. Sample: PBMCs, taken around atezolizumab (anti-PD-L1) treatment. The chain employs TRBV16 and TRBJ1-1; 7 bases in the junction line up with TRBD1. CDR3 sequence: CASSQTGVTEAFF. The DNA sequence is as follows: TGTGCCAGCAGCCAAACAGGGGTGACTGAAGCTTTCTTT.